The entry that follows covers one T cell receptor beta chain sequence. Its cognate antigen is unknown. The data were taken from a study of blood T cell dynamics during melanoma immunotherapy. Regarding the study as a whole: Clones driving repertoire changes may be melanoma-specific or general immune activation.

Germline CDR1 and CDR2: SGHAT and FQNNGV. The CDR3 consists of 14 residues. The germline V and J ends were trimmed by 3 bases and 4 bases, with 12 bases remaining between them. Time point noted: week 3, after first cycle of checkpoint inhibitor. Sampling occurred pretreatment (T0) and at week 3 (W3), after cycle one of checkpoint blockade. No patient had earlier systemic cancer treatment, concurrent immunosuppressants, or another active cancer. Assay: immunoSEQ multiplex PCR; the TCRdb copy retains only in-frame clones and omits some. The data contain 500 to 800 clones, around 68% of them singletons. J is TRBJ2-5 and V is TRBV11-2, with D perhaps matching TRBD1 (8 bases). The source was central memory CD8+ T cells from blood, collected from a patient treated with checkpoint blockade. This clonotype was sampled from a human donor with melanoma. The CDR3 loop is CASSFNRGGETQYF. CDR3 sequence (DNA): TGTGCCAGCAGCTTCAACAGGGGGGGAGAGACCCAGTACTTC.